The clone carrying this T cell receptor (beta chain) was observed a single time. Germline V gives CDR1 SGHDT, CDR2 YYEEEE. The CDR3 sequence is 16 residues long. V gave up 0 bases and J gave up 4 bases; unmatched junction bases: 6. Assay used: immunoSEQ multiplex PCR; TCRdb lists only in-frame clones, some missing. The sample contains some 220,000 clones, around 94% of which appear only once. The data were taken from a study of control samples from healthy donors and cancer patients. This sequence was found in a man aged 50-60 years in good health. The material sequenced was blood. J is TRBJ2-7 and V is TRBV5-6; TRBD2 matches at 11 bases. The CDR3 sequence is CASSLGLAGLGYEQYF. CDR3 DNA: TGTGCCAGCAGCTTGGGACTAGCGGGGTTGGGTTACGAGCAGTACTTC.